This is a list of T cell receptor beta chains from one sample in a study of OX40 agonist ivuxolimab in advanced cancers. The protocol was immunoSEQ multiplex PCR, while the TCRdb copy is restricted to in-frame clones and leaves out a portion. The data hold around 60,000 clones, with over 75% observed a single time. The starting material was CD4+ or CD8+ T cells sorted from blood, obtained in a trial of the OX40 agonist ivuxolimab. All receptors come from an adult with an advanced solid tumor such as melanoma, head and neck, liver or kidney cancer. Both conserved end residues are part of each CDR3. The order of the fields is J gene, D gene, V gene, clone size, CDR3 protein, CDR3 DNA. A D gene is named only where the DNA matches it firmly. Clone size, where shown, is once, few, many, or a class for clones that have expanded.

j_gene: TRBJ2-1; d_gene: TRBD2; v_gene: TRBV29-1; abundance: NA; CDR3aa: CSVDTSGGGNEQFF; CDR3nt: TGCAGCGTTGATACTAGCGGGGGGGGCAATGAGCAGTTCTTC
j_gene: TRBJ1-2; d_gene: TRBD1; v_gene: TRBV27; abundance: NA; CDR3aa: CASSLFGQATNYGYTF; CDR3nt: TGTGCCAGCAGTTTATTCGGACAGGCGACTAACTATGGCTACACCTTC
j_gene: TRBJ2-7; d_gene: NA; v_gene: TRBV28; abundance: NA; CDR3aa: CASIPSDGGEQYF; CDR3nt: TGTGCCAGCATCCCCTCGGACGGCGGCGAGCAGTACTTC
j_gene: TRBJ2-3; d_gene: TRBD1; v_gene: TRBV6-6; abundance: NA; CDR3aa: CASSSRTGGTDTQYF; CDR3nt: TGTGCCAGCAGTTCCAGGACAGGAGGCACAGATACGCAGTATTTT
j_gene: TRBJ1-1; d_gene: NA; v_gene: TRBV28; abundance: NA; CDR3aa: CASALGRGTEAFF; CDR3nt: TGTGCCAGCGCCCTCGGTAGGGGCACTGAAGCTTTCTTT
j_gene: TRBJ2-7; d_gene: NA; v_gene: TRBV5-1; abundance: NA; CDR3aa: CASSLQGWSSYEQYF; CDR3nt: TGCGCCAGCAGCTTACAGGGATGGAGCTCCTACGAGCAGTACTTC
j_gene: TRBJ1-2; d_gene: TRBD1; v_gene: TRBV28; abundance: NA; CDR3aa: CASSPRGRNGYTF; CDR3nt: TGTGCCAGCAGCCCCAGGGGGCGCAATGGCTACACCTTC
j_gene: TRBJ2-3; d_gene: NA; v_gene: TRBV7-9; abundance: NA; CDR3aa: CASSLGSSPTDTQYF; CDR3nt: TGTGCCAGCAGCTTAGGTTCCAGTCCCACAGATACGCAGTATTTT
j_gene: TRBJ2-3; d_gene: NA; v_gene: TRBV19; abundance: NA; CDR3aa: CASSISGETTDTQYF; CDR3nt: TGTGCCAGTAGTATATCCGGGGAGACCACAGATACGCAGTATTTT
j_gene: TRBJ2-5; d_gene: TRBD2; v_gene: TRBV4-2; abundance: NA; CDR3aa: CASSPPPSGGLGETQYF; CDR3nt: TGTGCCAGCAGCCCCCCTCCTAGCGGGGGGCTTGGGGAGACCCAGTACTTC
j_gene: TRBJ1-5; d_gene: NA; v_gene: TRBV19; abundance: NA; CDR3aa: CASSTSDSNQPQHF; CDR3nt: TGTGCCAGTAGTACTTCGGATAGCAATCAGCCCCAGCATTTT
j_gene: TRBJ2-7; d_gene: TRBD2; v_gene: TRBV5-1; abundance: NA; CDR3aa: CASSLGATSGNNEQYF; CDR3nt: TGCGCCAGCAGCTTGGGAGCCACTAGCGGGAACAACGAGCAGTACTTC
j_gene: TRBJ2-7; d_gene: NA; v_gene: TRBV21-1; abundance: NA; CDR3aa: CASSKSRTGASADYEQYF; CDR3nt: TGTGCCAGCAGCAAATCGAGGACAGGGGCTTCGGCCGACTACGAGCAGTACTTC
j_gene: TRBJ1-5; d_gene: NA; v_gene: TRBV6-5; abundance: NA; CDR3aa: CASSYSTEGWSQPQHF; CDR3nt: TGTGCCAGCAGTTACTCGACGGAGGGGTGGAGTCAGCCCCAGCATTTT
j_gene: TRBJ2-1; d_gene: NA; v_gene: TRBV2; abundance: once; CDR3aa: CASSESQLGVNEQFF; CDR3nt: TGTGCCAGCAGTGAAAGTCAACTCGGGGTGAATGAGCAGTTCTTC
j_gene: TRBJ2-5; d_gene: NA; v_gene: TRBV20-1; abundance: NA; CDR3aa: CSAPDRETQYF; CDR3nt: TGCAGTGCTCCGGATCGAGAGACCCAGTACTTC
j_gene: TRBJ1-2; d_gene: TRBD1; v_gene: TRBV28; abundance: NA; CDR3aa: CASSLGQGYGYTF; CDR3nt: TGTGCCAGCAGCCTAGGACAGGGGTATGGCTACACCTTC
j_gene: TRBJ1-1; d_gene: TRBD1; v_gene: TRBV10-3; abundance: NA; CDR3aa: CAISEFGTGGTEAFF; CDR3nt: TGTGCCATCAGTGAGTTCGGGACAGGGGGCACTGAAGCTTTCTTT
j_gene: TRBJ2-5; d_gene: TRBD2; v_gene: TRBV28; abundance: NA; CDR3aa: CASSLSAGGGETQYF; CDR3nt: TGTGCCAGCAGTTTATCTGCGGGGGGGGGAGAGACCCAGTACTTC
j_gene: TRBJ2-5; d_gene: NA; v_gene: TRBV5-1; abundance: NA; CDR3aa: CASRSTGSQETQYF; CDR3nt: TGCGCCAGCAGGTCGACGGGATCTCAAGAGACCCAGTACTTC
j_gene: TRBJ2-7; d_gene: NA; v_gene: TRBV6-1; abundance: NA; CDR3aa: CASSENPRTYEQYF; CDR3nt: TGTGCCAGCAGTGAAAACCCCCGTACCTACGAGCAGTACTTC
j_gene: TRBJ2-7; d_gene: NA; v_gene: TRBV7-9; abundance: NA; CDR3aa: CASSLMYEQYF; CDR3nt: TGTGCCAGCAGCTTAATGTACGAGCAGTACTTC
j_gene: TRBJ1-2; d_gene: NA; v_gene: TRBV28; abundance: NA; CDR3aa: CASTWSGGYTF; CDR3nt: TGTGCCAGTACATGGTCGGGGGGCTACACCTTC
j_gene: TRBJ1-6; d_gene: NA; v_gene: TRBV30; abundance: NA; CDR3aa: CAFLIVQTISYNSPLHF; CDR3nt: TGTGCCTTCCTAATTGTGCAGACCATCTCCTATAATTCACCCCTCCACTTT
j_gene: TRBJ2-7; d_gene: NA; v_gene: TRBV6-5; abundance: NA; CDR3aa: CASSGGAGRHEQYF; CDR3nt: TGTGCCAGCAGTGGCGGGGCAGGTAGGCACGAGCAGTACTTC
j_gene: TRBJ2-1; d_gene: TRBD2; v_gene: TRBV19; abundance: NA; CDR3aa: CASSTGLAGVRGEQFF; CDR3nt: TGTGCCAGTAGTACGGGACTAGCGGGGGTCAGGGGTGAGCAGTTCTTC
j_gene: TRBJ2-3; d_gene: TRBD2; v_gene: TRBV7-3; abundance: NA; CDR3aa: CASSLTGLAGDTQYF; CDR3nt: TGTGCCAGCAGCTTAACGGGGCTAGCGGGAGATACGCAGTATTTT
j_gene: TRBJ2-1; d_gene: TRBD2; v_gene: TRBV5-5; abundance: NA; CDR3aa: CASSSLWGGLGEQFF; CDR3nt: TGTGCCAGCAGCTCCCTCTGGGGGGGATTGGGTGAGCAGTTCTTC
j_gene: TRBJ1-4; d_gene: NA; v_gene: TRBV10-3; abundance: NA; CDR3aa: CAISESGQPNEKLFF; CDR3nt: TGTGCCATCAGTGAGTCAGGGCAGCCTAATGAAAAACTGTTTTTT
j_gene: TRBJ2-5; d_gene: NA; v_gene: TRBV7-2; abundance: few; CDR3aa: CASSEGETQYF; CDR3nt: TGTGCCAGCAGCGAGGGGGAGACCCAGTACTTC
j_gene: TRBJ1-4; d_gene: NA; v_gene: TRBV4-1; abundance: NA; CDR3aa: CASSQPRYRTENEKLFF; CDR3nt: TGCGCCAGCAGCCAACCAAGATATCGGACAGAAAATGAAAAACTGTTTTTT
j_gene: TRBJ2-2; d_gene: NA; v_gene: TRBV28; abundance: NA; CDR3aa: CASSLNRVVVRELFF; CDR3nt: TGTGCCAGCAGTCTCAACAGGGTCGTAGTCCGGGAGCTGTTTTTT
j_gene: TRBJ2-3; d_gene: NA; v_gene: TRBV7-2; abundance: once; CDR3aa: CASSLSSRGGRDTQYF; CDR3nt: TGTGCCAGCAGCTTATCATCACGGGGAGGTCGGGATACGCAGTATTTT
j_gene: TRBJ2-7; d_gene: TRBD2; v_gene: TRBV7-2; abundance: NA; CDR3aa: CASSQGLAVTYEQYF; CDR3nt: TGTGCCAGCAGCCAGGGACTAGCGGTTACCTACGAGCAGTACTTC
j_gene: TRBJ2-1; d_gene: TRBD2; v_gene: TRBV2; abundance: NA; CDR3aa: CASKREPGDEQFF; CDR3nt: TGTGCCAGCAAGCGGGAGCCCGGCGATGAGCAGTTCTTC
j_gene: TRBJ2-6; d_gene: NA; v_gene: TRBV29-1; abundance: NA; CDR3aa: CSVETAQASGANVLTF; CDR3nt: TGCAGCGTTGAAACAGCTCAGGCCTCTGGGGCCAACGTCCTGACTTTC
j_gene: TRBJ1-1; d_gene: NA; v_gene: TRBV2; abundance: NA; CDR3aa: CASSDWVDTEAFF; CDR3nt: TGTGCCAGCAGTGATTGGGTGGACACTGAAGCTTTCTTT
j_gene: TRBJ2-5; d_gene: NA; v_gene: TRBV6-1; abundance: NA; CDR3aa: CASSATEAQETQYF; CDR3nt: TGTGCCAGCAGTGCGACTGAAGCCCAAGAGACCCAGTACTTC
j_gene: TRBJ1-3; d_gene: NA; v_gene: TRBV5-1; abundance: NA; CDR3aa: CASSKQPLSGNTIYF; CDR3nt: TGCGCCAGCAGCAAACAGCCCCTCTCTGGAAACACCATATATTTT
j_gene: TRBJ2-3; d_gene: NA; v_gene: TRBV7-9; abundance: NA; CDR3aa: CASKRDSTDTQYF; CDR3nt: TGTGCCAGCAAACGGGATAGCACAGATACGCAGTATTTT
j_gene: TRBJ2-5; d_gene: TRBD2; v_gene: TRBV30; abundance: NA; CDR3aa: CAWSPGLAGVHGQYF; CDR3nt: TGTGCCTGGAGCCCAGGACTAGCGGGAGTCCATGGCCAGTACTTC
j_gene: TRBJ2-3; d_gene: NA; v_gene: TRBV19; abundance: few; CDR3aa: CASSIRTPGRSTDTQYF; CDR3nt: TGTGCCAGTAGTATCCGCACTCCGGGACGGAGCACAGATACGCAGTATTTT
j_gene: TRBJ1-6; d_gene: TRBD1; v_gene: TRBV15; abundance: NA; CDR3aa: CATSRGDSYNSPLHF; CDR3nt: TGTGCCACCAGCAGAGGGGACAGTTATAATTCACCCCTCCACTTT
j_gene: TRBJ2-1; d_gene: NA; v_gene: TRBV7-8; abundance: few; CDR3aa: CASSLQGGSYNEQFF; CDR3nt: TGTGCCAGCAGCTTACAGGGGGGGTCGTACAATGAGCAGTTCTTC
j_gene: TRBJ1-2; d_gene: TRBD1; v_gene: TRBV5-4; abundance: once; CDR3aa: CASSRGTGGTNYGYTF; CDR3nt: TGTGCCAGCAGCAGGGGGACAGGGGGGACTAACTATGGCTACACCTTC
j_gene: TRBJ2-1; d_gene: NA; v_gene: TRBV7-6; abundance: few; CDR3aa: CASSLDINNEQFF; CDR3nt: TGTGCCAGCAGCTTAGACATAAACAATGAGCAGTTCTTC
j_gene: TRBJ1-5; d_gene: NA; v_gene: TRBV6-1; abundance: NA; CDR3aa: CASRGNPSNQPQHF; CDR3nt: TGTGCCAGCAGGGGGAATCCGAGCAATCAGCCCCAGCATTTT
j_gene: TRBJ2-1; d_gene: TRBD1; v_gene: TRBV25-1; abundance: NA; CDR3aa: CASTPWDRGYNEQFF; CDR3nt: TGTGCCAGCACCCCCTGGGACAGGGGGTACAATGAGCAGTTCTTC
j_gene: TRBJ2-3; d_gene: NA; v_gene: TRBV28; abundance: NA; CDR3aa: CASSLTSSTDTQYF; CDR3nt: TGTGCCAGCAGCCTGACTTCTAGCACAGATACGCAGTATTTT
j_gene: TRBJ1-2; d_gene: NA; v_gene: TRBV28; abundance: NA; CDR3aa: CASSPQTGGGYTF; CDR3nt: TGTGCCAGCAGTCCCCAGACAGGTGGAGGCTACACCTTC
j_gene: TRBJ1-4; d_gene: TRBD1; v_gene: TRBV18; abundance: NA; CDR3aa: CASSPGGTGPNEKLFF; CDR3nt: TGTGCCAGCTCACCCGGCGGGACAGGGCCTAATGAAAAACTGTTTTTT